A single sample is the source of the 23 T cell receptor beta chains below, sequenced in a study of blood T cell repertoires in COVID-19. The table came from immunoSEQ multiplex PCR; TCRdb's copy has only in-frame clones and leaves some out. Of 130,000 to 150,000 clones listed, roughly four fifths are singletons. What was sequenced was peripheral blood. The receptors were sampled from a human donor with acute or convalescent COVID-19. The donor label of this sample is uncertain.

The genes are TRBV7-9 and TRBJ2-7, with 7 bases lining up with TRBD1. V was clipped by 5 bases and J by 0 bases; unmatched bases: 7. In germline, CDR1 is SEHNR, CDR2 FQNEAQ (reference sequence). This CDR3 spans 15 amino acids. The CDR3 region has the DNA TGTGCCAGCAGCCAGGGACAGTCCAGCTCCTACGAGCAGTACTTC. Its protein product is CASSQGQSSSYEQYF.

The V gene is TRBV18, the J gene TRBJ1-1; possibly TRBD1 for D (5 bases). The CDR3 consists of 14 residues. V dropped 3 bases and J dropped 1 base, with 9 bases sitting between them. Germline V gene lookup returns CDR1 KGHSH and CDR2 LQKENI. The CDR3 loop is CASSPARANTEAFF. CDR3 coding DNA: TGTGCCAGCTCACCGGCCAGGGCGAACACTGAAGCTTTCTTT.

The chain joins TRBV6-5 to TRBJ2-5, with a possible D match to TRBD1 (6 bases). There are 15 residues in the CDR3. CDR1 MNHEY and CDR2 SVGAGI come from the germline V gene. V shed 4 bases and J shed 5 bases, with 17 bases lying between them. Here the CDR3 reads CASSFNRVGGETQYF. CDR3 in DNA: TGTGCCAGCAGTTTTAACAGGGTGGGTGGGGAGACCCAGTACTTC.

This clone was seen a few times. V and J are TRBV7-3 and TRBJ1-2, with 7 bases aligning to TRBD1. With V trimmed by 5 bases and J by 7 bases, 7 bases remained unmatched. The CDR3 spans 13 residues. Germline lookup yields CDR1 SGHTA and CDR2 FQGTGA. CDR3 protein: CASSINRGRGYTF. As DNA, the CDR3 is TGTGCCAGCAGCATCAACAGGGGACGTGGCTACACCTTC.

This sequence joins TRBV30 and TRBJ1-3; perhaps TRBD1 as D (5 bases). In germline, CDR1 is GTSNPN, CDR2 SVGIG (reference sequence). This CDR3 comprises 13 residues. V lost 4 bases and J 8 bases, leaving 15 bases between the germline ends. The DNA for the CDR3 is TGTGCCTGGATCGACAGTCGAGGCTACACCATATATTTT. It codes for CAWIDSRGYTIYF.

The chain has TRBV7-9 and TRBJ2-7; 9 bases align to TRBD1. The CDR3 runs 17 residues. Germline assignment: CDR1 SEHNR and CDR2 FQNEAQ (reference sequence). The ends lost 5 bases at V and 0 bases at J; junction bases unmatched: 11. In nucleotides, the CDR3 is TGTGCCAGCAGCATCCCCCCCGACAGGGGGAACTCCTACGAGCAGTACTTC. Encoded protein: CASSIPPDRGNSYEQYF.

The genes are TRBV6-6 and TRBJ1-2; D may be TRBD1 (6 bases). CDR1 and CDR2 (germline): MNHNY, SVGAGI (reference sequence). Trimming took off 7 bases at V and 7 bases at J, with 13 bases between the two ends. CDR3 length equals 12 residues. This CDR3 is CASKGGQAGYTF. As DNA, the CDR3 is TGTGCCAGCAAGGGGGGGCAAGCTGGCTACACCTTC.

Only a few counts were recorded for this clone. The chain combines TRBV5-1 with TRBJ1-3, with D possibly being TRBD1 (6 bases). Trimming took 4 bases from V and 2 from J, leaving 13 bases between them. CDR1 and CDR2 from the germline V gene are SGHRS and YFSETQ. The length of the CDR3 is 15 residues. The CDR3 region is CASSPGDGTGNTIYF. The CDR3, as DNA: TGCGCCAGCAGCCCAGGGGATGGGACTGGAAACACCATATATTTT. Filled out from reference TRBV5-1 and TRBJ1-3, the complete variable domain reads KAGVTQTPRYLIKTRGQQVTLSCSPISGHRSVSWYQQTPGQGLQFLFEYFSETQRNKGNFPGRFSGRQFSNSRSEMNVSTLELGDSALYLCASSPGDGTGNTIYFGEGSWLTVV.

This clone was found once. The rearrangement joins TRBV5-6 to TRBJ2-7; no clear D. Germline V gives CDR1 SGHDT, CDR2 YYEEEE. Trimming cost V 5 bases and J 2 bases, with 11 bases left between them. This CDR3 spans 13 amino acids. The CDR3 reads CASRSQAAYEQYF. The CDR3 bases are TGTGCCAGCAGGTCTCAAGCCGCCTACGAGCAGTACTTC. The full variable domain, with the rest looked up from reference TRBV5-6 and TRBJ2-7, is DAGVTQSPTHLIKTRGQQVTLRCSPKSGHDTVSWYQQALGQGPQFIFQYYEEEERQRGNFPDRFSGHQFPNYSSELNVNALLLGDSALYLCASRSQAAYEQYFGPGTRLTVT.

The chain has TRBV4-2 and TRBJ1-1, with no clear D. V shed 3 bases and J shed 8 bases, with 13 bases lying between them. This CDR3 region has 13 residues. Germline V gene lookup returns CDR1 LGHNA and CDR2 YNFKEQ. As DNA, the CDR3 is TGTGCCAGCAGCCAGCCGGGGATGAAGGAAGCTTTCTTT. It translates to CASSQPGMKEAFF.

CDR3 sequence (DNA): TGCGCCAGCAGCCCAGGGGCTAGCGGGGGCCATAGCTCCTACGAGCAGTACTTC. Protein: CASSPGASGGHSSYEQYF. The rearrangement uses TRBV4-1 and TRBJ2-7, with TRBD2 matching 10 bases. CDR1 and CDR2 from the germline V gene are MGHRA and YSYEKL. The CDR3 spans 18 residues. The junction had 12 bases not matched to a gene; V was cut back by 4 bases and J by 0 bases.

This chain joins TRBV5-4 and TRBJ2-3; D ambiguous. This CDR3 region has 14 residues. V was cut by 0 bases and J by 1 base, with 6 bases left in between. CDR1 is SGHNT and CDR2 is YYREEE in the germline V gene (reference sequence). The CDR3 loop is CASSLALGTDTQYF. In DNA form, the CDR3 reads TGTGCCAGCAGCTTGGCACTTGGCACAGATACGCAGTATTTT.

The chain uses TRBV4-2 and TRBJ2-3; tentatively, D is TRBD2 (5 bases). The V end lost 1 base, the J end lost 5 bases, and 10 bases lay between the germline ends. CDR1 and CDR2 (germline): LGHNA, YNFKEQ. The CDR3 spans 14 residues. CDR3 region: CASSQATTKDTQYF. CDR3 nucleotide sequence: TGTGCCAGCAGCCAAGCGACTACTAAAGATACGCAGTATTTT.

This clone was seen a few times. This rearrangement joins TRBV6-5 to TRBJ1-1, with unresolved D. The germline CDR1 and CDR2 sequences are MNHEY and SVGAGI. The CDR3 is 14 residues long. V lost 2 bases to trimming and J lost 5 bases, with 12 bases between them. CDR3 sequence: CASSYAGGGTEAFF. The CDR3 nucleotides are TGTGCCAGCAGTTACGCCGGTGGAGGGACTGAAGCTTTCTTT.

The J gene is TRBJ1-2, the V gene TRBV27; 7 nucleotides line up with TRBD1. CDR1 MNHEY and CDR2 SMNVEV come from the germline V gene (reference sequence). Unmatched junction bases numbered 3, after V lost 5 bases and J lost 3 bases. This CDR3 spans 13 amino acids. This chain's CDR3 is CASSAGTDYGYTF. In nucleotides, the CDR3 is TGTGCCAGCAGTGCCGGGACAGACTATGGCTACACCTTC.

The chain recombines TRBV10-3 with TRBJ1-1; TRBD1 matches 9 bases. There are 13 residues in the CDR3. Per the germline V gene, CDR1 is ENHRY and CDR2 is SYGVKD. The V and J ends lost 7 bases and 5 bases, in that order; junction bases with no gene match: 5. The CDR3 loop reads CAINRGRETEAFF. The CDR3 DNA sequence: TGTGCCATCAACAGGGGGCGGGAGACTGAAGCTTTCTTT.

Concerning this clone: Other DNA variants within this sample encode the same CDR3. J is TRBJ1-4 and V is TRBV19, with TRBD1 identical over 7 bases. Germline CDR1 and CDR2: LNHDA and SQIVND (reference sequence). The V segment lost 4 bases and the J segment 8 bases; nucleotides outside the gene matches: 7. The CDR3 totals 14 residues. In nucleotides, the CDR3 is TGTGCCAGTAGTACACGACAGGGAAACGAAAAACTGTTTTTT. It yields the protein CASSTRQGNEKLFF.

In its sample, this clone was seen once. This sequence joins TRBV7-9 and TRBJ2-2; possibly TRBD1 for D (6 bases). CDR1 and CDR2 (germline): SEHNR, FQNEAQ (reference sequence). CDR3 length equals 19 residues. Trimming removed 5 bases at V and 3 bases at J, with 25 bases between. DNA of the CDR3: TGTGCCAGCAGCCAGGGATGGGGCCTCAGGGGAAGGGACACCGGGGAGCTGTTTTTT. It yields the protein CASSQGWGLRGRDTGELFF.

This rearrangement joins TRBV30 to TRBJ1-1; D is undetermined. Germline assignment: CDR1 GTSNPN and CDR2 SVGIG (reference sequence). The CDR3 is 15 amino acids. The germline V and J ends were trimmed by 0 bases and 2 bases, with 13 bases remaining between them. The CDR3 region is CAWSVLSVSNTEAFF. CDR3 nucleotides: TGTGCCTGGAGTGTACTGTCGGTAAGCAACACTGAAGCTTTCTTT. Variable domain in full (rest from reference TRBV30 and TRBJ1-1): SQTIHQWPATLVQPVGSPLSLECTVEGTSNPNLYWYRQAAGRGLQLLFYSVGIGQISSEVPQNLSASRPQDRQFILSSKKLLLSDSGFYLCAWSVLSVSNTEAFFGQGTRLTVV.

V is TRBV5-1 and J is TRBJ1-1; D gene ambiguous. Trimming shortened V by 2 bases and J by 0 bases, and 8 bases separated the two germline ends. Germline V gives CDR1 SGHRS, CDR2 YFSETQ. The CDR3 runs to 14 residues. CDR3 in amino acids: CASSFLSVNTEAFF. For the CDR3, the DNA is TGCGCCAGCAGCTTTCTGTCAGTGAACACTGAAGCTTTCTTT.

V is TRBV2 and J is TRBJ1-6, with 10 bases that match TRBD1. The V gene's germline CDR1 is SNHLY and CDR2 FYNNEI. The V segment lost 5 bases and the J segment 8 bases; nucleotides outside the gene matches: 6. The CDR3 extends over 15 amino acids. This CDR3 is CASSPGTGVHSPLHF. For the CDR3, the DNA is TGTGCCAGCAGTCCCGGGACAGGGGTTCATTCACCCCTCCACTTT.

The chain uses TRBV10-1 and TRBJ2-1; maybe TRBD2 (6 bases). V was shortened by 7 bases and J by 6 bases, with 13 bases between the two germline ends. Germline lookup yields CDR1 WNHNN and CDR2 SYGVQD (reference sequence). There are 13 residues in the CDR3. The CDR3 DNA sequence: TGCGCCAGCACGACCGGGGGATCCAATGAGCAGTTCTTC. This gives the protein CASTTGGSNEQFF.

The rearrangement joins TRBV5-6 to TRBJ1-2; D remains ambiguous. This CDR3 region has 15 residues. Germline V gene sequence: CDR1 SGHDT, CDR2 YYEEEE. Trimming took 4 bases from V and 4 from J, leaving 17 bases between them. CDR3 DNA: TGTGCCAGCAGCCTTGGCCGGAGCGGCATCTATGGCTACACCTTC. As protein: CASSLGRSGIYGYTF.